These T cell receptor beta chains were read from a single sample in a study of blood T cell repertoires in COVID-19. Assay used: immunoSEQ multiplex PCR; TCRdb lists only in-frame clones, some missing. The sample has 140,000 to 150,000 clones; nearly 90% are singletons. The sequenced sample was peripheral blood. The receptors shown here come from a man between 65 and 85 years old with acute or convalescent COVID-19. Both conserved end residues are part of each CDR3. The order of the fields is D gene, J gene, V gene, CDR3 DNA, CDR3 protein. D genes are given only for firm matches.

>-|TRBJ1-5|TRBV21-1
TGTGCCAGCAGCCCCCATTCAAGTTGGCAGGGGGGCACCAATCAGCCCCAGCATTTT
CASSPHSSWQGGTNQPQHF
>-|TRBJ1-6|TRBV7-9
TGTGCCAGCAGTCTGGAATCGGGGGTTTATAATTCACCCCTCCACTTT
CASSLESGVYNSPLHF
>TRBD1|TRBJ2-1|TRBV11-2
TGTGCCAGCAGCTTACTCCGGGACAGGGTGGGAAATGAGCAGTTCTTC
CASSLLRDRVGNEQFF
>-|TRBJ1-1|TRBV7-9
TGTGCCAGCAGCTTAGCCCCCAGCACTGAAGCTTTCTTT
CASSLAPSTEAFF
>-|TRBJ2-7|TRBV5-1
TGCGCCAGCAGCCCGGACAGTGTCGGGCAGTACTTC
CASSPDSVGQYF
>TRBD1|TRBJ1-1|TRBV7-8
TGTGCCAGCAGCCTTGGACAGGGGCCCTGGGGCACTGAAGCTTTCTTT
CASSLGQGPWGTEAFF
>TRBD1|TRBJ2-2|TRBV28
TGTGCCAGCACCACTTCCGGGACAGACCTCACCGGGGAGCTGTTTTTT
CASTTSGTDLTGELFF
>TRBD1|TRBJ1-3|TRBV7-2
TGTGCCAGCAGCGATGACAGGGTGATTACTGGAAACACCATATATTTT
CASSDDRVITGNTIYF
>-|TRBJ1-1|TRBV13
TGTGCCAGCAGCTCCTATTTGGGGCAGGGGAGCACTGAAGCTTTCTTT
CASSSYLGQGSTEAFF
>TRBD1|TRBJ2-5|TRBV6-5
TGTGCCAGCAGTTACGCGACAGGGGGCCAAGAGACCCAGTACTTC
CASSYATGGQETQYF
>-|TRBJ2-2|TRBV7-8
TGTGCCAGCAGCGTCGTACTCGGCGGGGAGCTGTTTTTT
CASSVVLGGELFF
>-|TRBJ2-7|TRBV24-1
TGTGCCACTGGAACCGTGGACAGATCCTACGAGCAGTACTTC
CATGTVDRSYEQYF